A single T cell receptor (beta chain) is shown here with its context. The data were taken from a study of blood T cell repertoires in COVID-19. Looking at the study overall: From the United States, Italy and Spain came samples of acute and convalescent COVID-19. Sources were T cells, B-cell-depleted T cells, or PBMCs; the material itself was cDNA or gDNA.

J lost 6 bases, V lost 1 base, and 5 bases had no gene match. The germline V gene encodes CDR1 SGHTA and CDR2 FQGNSA. The CDR3 totals 14 residues. In the authors' workflow: Amplifying reference gene primers gave estimates of nucleated cell counts. Generated by immunoSEQ multiplex PCR, the TCRdb table keeps only in-frame clones and is missing some. The V and J calls and the clone size are those of that table, but D and trimming were determined from the DNA. The profile shows 250,000 or so clones, over 80% of them singletons. The rearrangement joins TRBV7-2 to TRBJ1-2; 7 bases line up with TRBD1. Sequencing input: peripheral blood. The source is a man aged 25 to 40 who had recovered from COVID-19. The CDR3 bases are TGTGCCAGCAGCTTAGTGCGCAGGGGGAATGGCTACACCTTC. Its protein is CASSLVRRGNGYTF.